This T cell receptor beta chain originates from a study of blood T cell repertoires in COVID-19. The study recruited people aged roughly 18 to 95 years across some 23 US areas. Participant-given clinical history determined each cohort assignment. Recovered status applied to Cohort 3 donors who had two consecutive negative PCRs. It also applied to those with clearance or with symptom resolution. Per germline, CDR1 GTSNPN and CDR2 SVGIG (reference sequence). V lost 0 bases, J lost 0 bases, and 15 bases lay in between. CDR3 length: 17 amino acids. Original processing methods: Scientists estimated how many nucleated cells there were by amplifying reference gene primers. Data came from immunoSEQ multiplex PCR; TCRdb stores just in-frame clones and leaves some out. V and J calls and clone size come straight from that table; D and trimming were deduced from the DNA. Of about 160,000 clones detected, approximately 87% appear once; the ten largest clones hold roughly 4.5%.

The rearrangement links TRBV30 to TRBJ2-1, with a tentative D call TRBD2 (5 bases). Specimen: PBMCs or T cells enriched from blood (not recorded which). This clonotype was sampled from a woman in her fifties or sixties who had recovered from COVID-19. CDR3 protein: CAWSVGAAHSSYNEQFF. CDR3 DNA: TGTGCCTGGAGTGTCGGAGCGGCCCATAGCTCCTACAATGAGCAGTTCTTC.